The TCR beta chain under discussion was sequenced for a study of control samples from healthy donors and cancer patients. This clone appeared once. This CDR3 comprises 14 residues. Trimming at V came to 2 bases and at J to 5 bases, leaving 1 base not matched to a gene. The V gene's germline CDR1 is SGHAT and CDR2 FQNNGV. Some clones are missing from TCRdb's copy, which holds only in-frame ones; the method was immunoSEQ multiplex PCR. Of about 94,000 clones listed, 90% are singletons. The sample was blood. The clonotype originates from a woman between 18 and 30 years old in good health. The chain couples TRBV11-2 to TRBJ2-1; 9 bases map to TRBD2. This chain's CDR3 is CASSLSSGNNEQFF. CDR3 nucleotides: TGTGCCAGCAGCTTATCTAGCGGGAACAATGAGCAGTTCTTC.